The source of this TCR beta chain is a study of low-dose radiotherapy and immunotherapy resistance in tumors. As for the study in general: The study gave patients oral aspirin 300 mg daily for four cycles from cycle 1 day 1.

Time point: after trial treatment. Documented treatment: LDRT plus nivolumab, ipilimumab, low-dose cyclophosphamide and aspirin (RACIN trial). TRAV- and TRBV-specific primers primed first-strand cDNA, covering alpha and beta chains. Amplification of TCRs used a constant-region primer and V-primer adapter for approximately 18 PCR cycles. TCRdb re-analysed the reads in MiXCR, keeping a single row per CDR3 protein. This sample has 30,000 or so distinct CDR3 sequences, with about 53% found just once. The V end lost 0 bases, the J end lost 10 bases, and 11 bases lay between the germline ends. This CDR3 contains 13 residues. The germline V gene has CDR1 SGHRS and CDR2 YFSETQ.

The gene calls are TRBV5-1 and TRBJ2-1; D gene uncertain. The receptor's source is a male donor with gallbladder cancer. This material consisted of PBMCs, taken after low-dose radiotherapy plus immunotherapy. Here the CDR3 reads CASSLVPGDEQFF. In nucleotides, the CDR3 is TGCGCCAGCAGCTTGGTACCAGGCGACGAGCAGTTCTTC. Complete variable domain (other parts from reference TRBV5-1 and TRBJ2-1): KAGVTQTPRYLIKTRGQQVTLSCSPISGHRSVSWYQQTPGQGLQFLFEYFSETQRNKGNFPGRFSGRQFSNSRSEMNVSTLELGDSALYLCASSLVPGDEQFFGPGTRLTVL.